The rows below give T cell receptor beta chains drawn from one sample of a study of cytomegalovirus exposure and HLA in healthy donors. Assay used: immunoSEQ multiplex PCR; TCRdb lists only in-frame clones, some missing. The data contain about 130,000 clones, approximately 91% of them seen just once; the ten biggest clones take up approximately 1.5%. The sequenced sample was PBMCs. These TCRs come from a man in his thirties or forties in good health and CMV-seronegative. Each CDR3 is given with its conserved first and last residue. D genes are given only for firm matches. Clone sizes are given selectively: once, few, many, or a class where the clone is expanded.

>-|TRBV2|TRBJ2-1|-
CAGSRVNNEQFF
TGTGCCGGTTCACGGGTCAACAATGAGCAGTTCTTC
>-|TRBV6-1|TRBJ2-5|TRBD1
CASTSIRTGETQYF
TGTGCCAGCACATCTATTAGGACAGGGGAGACCCAGTACTTC
>-|TRBV7-3|TRBJ2-1|TRBD2
CASSFSGTSVYNEQFF
TGTGCCAGCAGCTTTTCCGGGACTAGCGTCTACAATGAGCAGTTCTTC
>-|TRBV25-1|TRBJ2-2|-
CASSETEGTGELFF
TGTGCCAGCAGTGAAACGGAGGGGACCGGGGAGCTGTTTTTT
>-|TRBV6-5|TRBJ2-7|TRBD1
CASSPRDRGSHEQYF
TGTGCCAGCAGCCCCCGGGACAGGGGGTCCCACGAGCAGTACTTC
>-|TRBV11-2|TRBJ2-1|TRBD1
CASSLRGQGRYNEQFF
TGTGCCAGCAGCTTAAGGGGACAGGGACGCTACAATGAGCAGTTCTTC
>-|TRBV7-9|TRBJ2-2|-
CASSLDPAGTGELFF
TGTGCCAGCAGCTTAGACCCCGCGGGGACCGGGGAGCTGTTTTTT
>-|TRBV5-4|TRBJ1-4|-
CASSAGPTLATNEKLFF
TGTGCCAGCAGCGCGGGACCGACACTCGCAACTAATGAAAAACTGTTTTTT
>-|TRBV5-4|TRBJ2-1|TRBD1
CASSPQGERNEQFF
TGTGCCAGCAGCCCTCAGGGGGAGCGCAATGAGCAGTTCTTC
>-|TRBV7-8|TRBJ1-1|TRBD1
CASSPTNSGTGRTEAFF
TGTGCCAGCAGCCCAACCAACTCCGGGACAGGGAGGACTGAAGCTTTCTTT
>few|TRBV15|TRBJ1-5|TRBD1
CATSSGQGSNQPQHF
TGTGCCACCAGCTCCGGACAGGGTAGCAATCAGCCCCAGCATTTT
>-|TRBV27|TRBJ2-2|TRBD1
CASSLGTGGSGELFF
TGTGCCAGCAGCCTCGGGACAGGGGGGTCCGGGGAGCTGTTTTTT
>-|TRBV18|TRBJ1-5|-
CASSGSLSGQPQHF
TGTGCCAGCTCCGGGTCGTTGAGTGGACAGCCCCAGCATTTT
>few|TRBV19|TRBJ1-2|-
CATRLRGAMDGYTF
TGTGCCACCCGACTCAGGGGCGCGATGGACGGCTACACCTTC
>-|TRBV7-9|TRBJ2-1|TRBD2
CASSSGTSDYNEQFF
TGTGCCAGCAGCTCCGGGACTAGCGACTACAATGAGCAGTTCTTC
>-|TRBV9|TRBJ1-1|-
CASSVALNTEAFF
TGTGCCAGCAGCGTAGCTCTAAACACTGAAGCTTTCTTT
>-|TRBV2|TRBJ2-7|TRBD2
CASSEGETSGSSEQYF
TGTGCCAGCAGCGAAGGGGAGACTAGCGGGAGCTCTGAGCAGTACTTC
>few|TRBV6-6|TRBJ2-7|-
CASSYSIRATQYF
TGTGCCAGCAGTTACTCGATCAGGGCTACTCAGTACTTC
>-|TRBV2|TRBJ1-1|TRBD1
CASSVGQGRTEAFF
TGTGCCAGCAGTGTAGGACAGGGGAGGACTGAAGCTTTCTTT
>once|TRBV6-7|TRBJ1-1|-
CANPLRNTEAFF
TGTGCCAACCCCCTTAGGAACACTGAAGCTTTCTTT
>-|TRBV30|TRBJ1-3|-
CASQRISGNTIYF
TGTGCCTCCCAGCGGATCTCTGGAAACACCATATATTTT
>-|TRBV15|TRBJ2-2|TRBD2
CATVAGGSNTGELFF
TGTGCCACGGTAGCGGGAGGGTCGAACACCGGGGAGCTGTTTTTT
>-|TRBV10-2|TRBJ1-1|TRBD1
CASMDRDRAEAFF
TGCGCCAGCATGGACAGGGATAGGGCTGAAGCTTTCTTT
>-|TRBV6-6|TRBJ2-7|TRBD2
CASTAGVGDEQYF
TGTGCCAGCACAGCGGGAGTGGGCGACGAGCAGTACTTC
>-|TRBV30|TRBJ2-1|TRBD1
CAWAIKDRGDEQFF
TGTGCCTGGGCCATCAAGGACAGGGGCGATGAGCAGTTCTTC
>-|TRBV9|TRBJ2-5|-
CASSMESQETQYF
TGTGCCAGCAGCATGGAGTCCCAAGAGACCCAGTACTTC
>-|TRBV7-9|TRBJ1-4|-
CASSLEGRVNEKLFF
TGTGCCAGCAGCTTAGAAGGGAGGGTGAATGAAAAACTGTTTTTT
>-|TRBV7-9|TRBJ2-6|-
CASSSQGTAGANVLTF
TGTGCCAGCAGCTCACAGGGTACGGCTGGGGCCAACGTCCTGACTTTC
>-|TRBV5-1|TRBJ1-1|TRBD1
CASTLDRLGFTEAFF
TGCGCCAGCACCCTGGACAGGCTGGGATTTACTGAAGCTTTCTTT
>-|TRBV5-1|TRBJ2-5|TRBD2
CASSLVREGETQYF
TGCGCCAGCAGCTTGGTTCGGGAGGGCGAGACCCAGTACTTC
>few|TRBV5-1|TRBJ1-6|-
CASSLGEGRPLHF
TGCGCCAGCAGCTTGGGGGAGGGTCGGCCCCTCCACTTT
>-|TRBV14|TRBJ2-7|-
CASGPKTGGSQYF
TGTGCCAGCGGGCCTAAGACGGGCGGGTCGCAGTACTTC
>-|TRBV15|TRBJ2-5|-
CATSRARETQYF
TGTGCCACCAGCAGAGCGCGAGAGACCCAGTACTTC
>-|TRBV13|TRBJ2-7|TRBD2
CASSSPAGGSYEQYF
TGTGCCAGCAGCTCCCCTGCGGGGGGCTCCTACGAGCAGTACTTC
>-|TRBV29-1|TRBJ1-4|TRBD1
CSVTQGAVREKLFF
TGCAGCGTGACCCAGGGGGCGGTGAGAGAAAAACTGTTTTTT
>once|TRBV29-1|TRBJ2-1|-
CSARVRRQDNEQFF
TGCAGCGCTAGAGTAAGAAGACAGGACAATGAGCAGTTCTTC
>-|TRBV30|TRBJ2-6|TRBD2
CAWSASGRPGANVLTF
TGTGCCTGGAGTGCTAGCGGGAGGCCTGGGGCCAACGTCCTGACTTTC
>few|TRBV7-3|TRBJ2-7|-
CASSQTGSYEQYF
TGTGCCAGCAGCCAAACAGGTTCCTACGAGCAGTACTTC
>-|TRBV6-5|TRBJ2-5|-
CASRPGLQETQYF
TGTGCCAGCAGGCCAGGGCTACAAGAGACCCAGTACTTC
>-|TRBV9|TRBJ2-5|TRBD1
CASSVGGGPGETQYF
TGTGCCAGCAGCGTAGGAGGGGGCCCGGGAGAGACCCAGTACTTC
>-|TRBV7-7|TRBJ2-2|-
CASRGVSSETGELFF
TGTGCCAGCAGGGGAGTTTCCTCCGAAACCGGGGAGCTGTTTTTT
>few|TRBV10-1|TRBJ1-2|-
CASRGRLYGYTF
TGCGCCAGCAGGGGGAGACTCTATGGCTACACCTTC
>-|TRBV7-2|TRBJ1-1|-
CASSEQGNTEAFF
TGTGCCAGCAGCGAACAGGGGAACACTGAAGCTTTCTTT
>-|TRBV2|TRBJ1-4|TRBD1
CASRYLTGGEKLFF
TGTGCCAGCCGCTACTTGACAGGGGGCGAAAAACTGTTTTTT
>once|TRBV7-2|TRBJ1-5|-
CASSLTAGVIQPQHF
TGTGCCAGCAGCTTAACTGCAGGGGTGATACAGCCCCAGCATTTT
>-|TRBV19|TRBJ1-1|TRBD1
CASSIVPGQGNTEAFF
TGTGCCAGTAGTATAGTCCCGGGACAGGGGAACACTGAAGCTTTCTTT
>-|TRBV5-1|TRBJ1-3|-
CASSPNYSGNTIYF
TGCGCCAGCAGCCCGAACTACTCTGGAAACACCATATATTTT
>once|TRBV10-3|TRBJ2-3|TRBD1
CATGSGQSSTDTQYF
TGTGCCACGGGTTCGGGACAGTCTAGCACAGATACGCAGTATTTT
>once|TRBV7-9|TRBJ2-7|TRBD2
CASSPRLAGSYEQYF
TGTGCCAGCAGCCCTAGACTAGCGGGCTCCTACGAGCAGTACTTC
>-|TRBV20-1|TRBJ1-4|-
CSGGINEKLFF
TGCAGCGGGGGAATTAATGAAAAACTGTTTTTT